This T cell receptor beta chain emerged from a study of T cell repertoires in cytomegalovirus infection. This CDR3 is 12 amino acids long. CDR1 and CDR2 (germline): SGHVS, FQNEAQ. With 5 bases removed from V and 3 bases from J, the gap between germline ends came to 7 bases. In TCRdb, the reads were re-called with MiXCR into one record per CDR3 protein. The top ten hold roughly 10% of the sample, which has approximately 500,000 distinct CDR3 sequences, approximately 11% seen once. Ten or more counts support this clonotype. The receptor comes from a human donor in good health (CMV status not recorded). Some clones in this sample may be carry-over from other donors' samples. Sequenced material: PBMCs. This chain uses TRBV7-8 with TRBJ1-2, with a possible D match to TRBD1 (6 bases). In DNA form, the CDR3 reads TGTGCCAGCAGCAGGGGGGACTATGGCTACACCTTC. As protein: CASSRGDYGYTF. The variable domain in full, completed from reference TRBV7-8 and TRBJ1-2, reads GAGVSQSPRYKVAKRGQDVALRCDPISGHVSLFWYQQALGQGPEFLTYFQNEAQLDKSGLPSDRFFAERPEGSVSTLKIQRTQQEDSAVYLCASSRGDYGYTFGSGTRLTVV.